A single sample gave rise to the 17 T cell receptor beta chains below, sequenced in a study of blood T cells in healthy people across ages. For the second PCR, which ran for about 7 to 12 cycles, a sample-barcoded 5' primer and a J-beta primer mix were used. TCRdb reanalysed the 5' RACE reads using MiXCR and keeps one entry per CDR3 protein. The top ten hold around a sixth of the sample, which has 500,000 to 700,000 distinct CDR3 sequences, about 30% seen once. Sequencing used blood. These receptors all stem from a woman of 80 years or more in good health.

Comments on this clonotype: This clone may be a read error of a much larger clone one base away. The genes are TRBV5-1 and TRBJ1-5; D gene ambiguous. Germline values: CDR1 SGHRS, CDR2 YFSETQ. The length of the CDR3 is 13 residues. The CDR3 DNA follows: TGCGCCAGCAGCTTGGCCTTAGGTCAGTCCCAGCATTTT. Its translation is CASSLALGQSQHF.

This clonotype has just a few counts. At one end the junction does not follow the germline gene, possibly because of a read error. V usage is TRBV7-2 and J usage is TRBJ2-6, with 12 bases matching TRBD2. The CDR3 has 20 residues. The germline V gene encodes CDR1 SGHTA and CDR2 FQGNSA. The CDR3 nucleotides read TGTGCCAGCAGCTTTTCGGCTAGCGGGGGGGCGAACTCTGGGGCCAACGTCCGGACTTTC. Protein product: CASSFSASGGANSGANVRTF. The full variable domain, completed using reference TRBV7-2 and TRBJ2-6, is GAGVSQSPSNKVTEKGKDVELRCDPISGHTALYWYRQSLGQGLEFLIYFQGNSAPDKSGLPSDRFSAERTGGSVSTLTIQRTQQEDSAVYLCASSFSASGGANSGANVRTFGAGSRLTVL.

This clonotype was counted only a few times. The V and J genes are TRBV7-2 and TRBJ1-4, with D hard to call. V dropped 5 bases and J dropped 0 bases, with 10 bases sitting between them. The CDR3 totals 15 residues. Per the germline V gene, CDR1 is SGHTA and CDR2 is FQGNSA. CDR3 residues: CASSPRQTTNEKLFF. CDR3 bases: TGTGCCAGCAGCCCCAGACAAACAACTAATGAAAAACTGTTTTTT.

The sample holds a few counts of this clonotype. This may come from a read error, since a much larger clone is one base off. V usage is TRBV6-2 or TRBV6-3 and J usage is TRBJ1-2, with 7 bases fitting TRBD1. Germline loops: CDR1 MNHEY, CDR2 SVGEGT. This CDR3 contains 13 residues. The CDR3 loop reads CASSYEGAYGHTF. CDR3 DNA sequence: TGTGCCAGCAGTTACGAGGGGGCCTATGGCCACACCTTC.

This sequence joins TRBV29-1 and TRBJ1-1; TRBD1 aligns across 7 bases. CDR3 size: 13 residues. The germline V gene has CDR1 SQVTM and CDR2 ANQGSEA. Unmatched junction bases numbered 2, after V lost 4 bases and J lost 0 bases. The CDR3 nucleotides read TGCAGCGTTGGTGGACAGGTGAACACTGAAGCTTTCTTT. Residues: CSVGGQVNTEAFF.

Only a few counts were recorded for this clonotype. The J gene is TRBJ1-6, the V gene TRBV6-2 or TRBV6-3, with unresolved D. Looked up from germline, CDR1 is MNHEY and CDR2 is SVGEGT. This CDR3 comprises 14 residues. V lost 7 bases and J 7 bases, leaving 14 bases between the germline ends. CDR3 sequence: CASKGDGRNSPLHF. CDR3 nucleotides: TGTGCCAGCAAAGGCGACGGGAGAAATTCACCCCTCCACTTT.

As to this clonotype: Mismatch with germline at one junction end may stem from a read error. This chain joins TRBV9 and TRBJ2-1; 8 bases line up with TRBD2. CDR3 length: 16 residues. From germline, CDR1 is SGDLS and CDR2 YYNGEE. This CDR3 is CASSVGSGGMYSEQFF. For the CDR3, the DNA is TGTGCCAGCAGCGTAGGTTCGGGGGGGATGTACAGTGAGCAGTTCTTC.

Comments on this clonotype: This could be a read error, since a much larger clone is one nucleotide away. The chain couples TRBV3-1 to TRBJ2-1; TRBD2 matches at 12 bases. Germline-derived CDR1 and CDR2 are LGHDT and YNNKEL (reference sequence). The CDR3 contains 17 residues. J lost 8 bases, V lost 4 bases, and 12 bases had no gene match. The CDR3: CASSPTSGGMLFYEQFF. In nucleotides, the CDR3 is TGTGCCAGCAGCCCGACTAGCGGGGGAATGTTGTTTTATGAGCAGTTCTTC.

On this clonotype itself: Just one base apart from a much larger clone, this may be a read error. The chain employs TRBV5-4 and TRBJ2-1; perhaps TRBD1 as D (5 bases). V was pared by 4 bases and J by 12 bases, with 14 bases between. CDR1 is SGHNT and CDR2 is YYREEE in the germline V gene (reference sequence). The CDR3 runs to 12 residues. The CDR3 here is CASSLQADVQFF. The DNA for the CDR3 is TGTGCCAGCAGCCTACAGGCCGATGTGCAGTTCTTC.

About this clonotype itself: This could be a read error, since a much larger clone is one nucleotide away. CDR3 protein: CANSQDLWQGIGYTF. The CDR3, as DNA: TGCGCCAACAGCCAAGATCTATGGCAGGGGATTGGCTACACCTTC. The chain carries TRBV4-1 and TRBJ1-2, with D possibly being TRBD1 (6 bases). CDR1 and CDR2 from the germline V gene are MGHRA and YSYEKL. The CDR3 runs 15 residues.

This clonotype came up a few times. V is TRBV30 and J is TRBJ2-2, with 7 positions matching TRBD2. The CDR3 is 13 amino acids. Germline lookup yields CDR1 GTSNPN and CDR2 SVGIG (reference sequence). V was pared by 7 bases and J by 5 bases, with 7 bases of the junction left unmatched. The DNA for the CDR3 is TGTGCCTCTAAGACTAGCAGAACCGGGGAGCTGTTTTTT. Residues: CASKTSRTGELFF.

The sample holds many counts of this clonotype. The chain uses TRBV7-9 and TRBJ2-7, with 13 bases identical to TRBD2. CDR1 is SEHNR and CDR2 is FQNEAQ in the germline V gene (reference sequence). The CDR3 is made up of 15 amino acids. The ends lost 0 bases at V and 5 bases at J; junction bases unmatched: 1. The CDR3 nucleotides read TGTGCCAGCAGCTTAGCTGGACTAGCGGGGGACGAGCAGTACTTC. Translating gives CASSLAGLAGDEQYF.

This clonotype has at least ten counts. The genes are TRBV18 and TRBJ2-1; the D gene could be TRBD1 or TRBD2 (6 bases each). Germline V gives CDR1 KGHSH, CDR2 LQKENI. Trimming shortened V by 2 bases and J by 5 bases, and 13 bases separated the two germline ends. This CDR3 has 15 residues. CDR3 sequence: CASSPEGGRDNEQFF. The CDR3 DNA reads TGTGCCAGCTCACCAGAGGGGGGAAGGGACAATGAGCAGTTCTTC.

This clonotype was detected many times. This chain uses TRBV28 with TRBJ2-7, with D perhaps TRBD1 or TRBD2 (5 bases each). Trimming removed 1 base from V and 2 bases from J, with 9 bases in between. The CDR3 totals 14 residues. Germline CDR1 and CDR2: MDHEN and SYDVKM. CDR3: CASSLSGPAYEQYF. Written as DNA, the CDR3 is TGTGCCAGCAGTTTATCGGGACCAGCCTACGAGCAGTACTTC.

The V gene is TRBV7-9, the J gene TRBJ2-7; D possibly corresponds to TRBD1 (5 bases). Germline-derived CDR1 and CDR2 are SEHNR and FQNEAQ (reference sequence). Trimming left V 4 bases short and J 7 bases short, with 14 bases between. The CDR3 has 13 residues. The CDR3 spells CASSSSQADEQYF. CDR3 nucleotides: TGTGCCAGCAGCTCCTCACAGGCCGATGAGCAGTACTTC.

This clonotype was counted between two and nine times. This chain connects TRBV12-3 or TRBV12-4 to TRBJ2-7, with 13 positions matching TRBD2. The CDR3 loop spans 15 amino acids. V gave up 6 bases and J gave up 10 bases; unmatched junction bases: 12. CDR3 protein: CASRPTSGGKPIQYF. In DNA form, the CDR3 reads TGTGCCAGCAGACCGACTAGCGGGGGGAAACCGATCCAGTACTTC.

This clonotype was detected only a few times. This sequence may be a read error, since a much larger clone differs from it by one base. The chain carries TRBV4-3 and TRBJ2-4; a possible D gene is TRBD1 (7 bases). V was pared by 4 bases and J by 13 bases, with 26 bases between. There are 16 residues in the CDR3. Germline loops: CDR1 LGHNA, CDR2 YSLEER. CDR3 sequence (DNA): TGCGCCAGCAGCCTACCCAGGGGGGCTGGAGACACTGAGCAGTACTTC. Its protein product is CASSLPRGAGDTEQYF.